This entry concerns a single T cell receptor beta chain. Its antigen is undetermined. These data belong to a study of vaccination and CD4 T cells after COVID-19. V was clipped by 4 bases and J by 3 bases, with 12 bases between them. Germline V CDR1 and CDR2: SGHTA, FQGNSA. There are 14 residues in the CDR3. Treatment described: approximately nine-day PBMC culture with coronavirus spike peptide pools or control peptides (ViraFEST assay). Cultured CD4+ T cells had their DNA profiled by the Oncomine TCR Beta short-read assay. A single record per CDR3 protein comes from TCRdb applying MiXCR to the PCR reads. In the table there are 14,000 to 15,000 distinct CDR3 sequences, 40% to 50% of which are singletons.

This clonotype originated in a human donor who had recovered from COVID-19. The sample was CD4+ T cells from blood, cultured in vitro. The genes are TRBV7-2 and TRBJ1-2; TRBD1 is a possible D gene (6 bases). CDR3 loop: CASSSVQGDYGYTF. CDR3 DNA: TGTGCCAGCAGCTCCGTACAGGGTGACTATGGCTACACCTTC. The complete variable domain, with remaining parts taken from reference TRBV7-2 and TRBJ1-2, reads GAGVSQSPSNKVTEKGKDVELRCDPISGHTALYWYRQSLGQGLEFLIYFQGNSAPDKSGLPSDRFSAERTGGSVSTLTIQRTQQEDSAVYLCASSSVQGDYGYTFGSGTRLTVV.